Presented here are 12 T cell receptor beta chains from one specimen sequenced in a study of response to subunit inactivated influenza vaccine. Each CDR3 protein gets one entry after TCRdb re-called the RT-PCR reads with MiXCR. The data show 500,000 to 750,000 distinct CDR3 sequences, with 14% seen just once and roughly 11% held by the top ten. This sample comprised PBMCs from blood, obtained 11 to 12 days after vaccination. The receptors derive from a man aged 50 to 60 who received an inactivated influenza vaccine.

CDR3 in DNA: TGTGCCAGCAGCTTAGGGTATCCGGGACAAGGGGAGACCCAGTACTTC. This sequence encodes CASSLGYPGQGETQYF. V usage is TRBV7-2 and J usage is TRBJ2-5; D is possibly TRBD1 (6 bases). Germline CDR1 is SGHTA and CDR2 is FQGNSA. The CDR3 is made up of 16 amino acids. Trimming cost V 1 base and J 5 bases, with 17 bases left between them.

This clonotype was recorded a few times. V usage is TRBV29-1 and J usage is TRBJ1-1; no reliable D call. CDR3 length equals 9 residues. V dropped 3 bases and J dropped 6 bases, with 2 bases sitting between them. Germline V gene data show CDR1 as SQVTM and CDR2 as ANQGSEA. In DNA, the CDR3 is TGCAGCGTTGAGCCTGAAGCTTTCTTT. Protein sequence: CSVEPEAFF.

The rearrangement uses TRBV6-2 or TRBV6-3 and TRBJ1-5; D is unresolved. CDR1 is MNHEY and CDR2 is SVGEGT in the germline V gene. Deletions cut 2 bases from V and 6 bases from J, with 8 bases between. The CDR3 length is 13 residues. CDR3 region: CASSYSGAQPQHF. The CDR3 bases are TGTGCCAGCAGTTACAGTGGAGCTCAGCCCCAGCATTTT.

The rearrangement links TRBV5-1 to TRBJ2-3; TRBD1 matches 8 bases. After removal of 0 bases from V and 7 bases from J, the junction contained 16 bases not matched to a gene. Germline loops: CDR1 SGHRS, CDR2 YFSETQ. The CDR3 has 18 amino acids. This chain's CDR3 is CASSLATWAGGDPNTQYF. CDR3 coding DNA: TGCGCCAGCAGCTTGGCCACTTGGGCAGGGGGCGATCCAAATACGCAGTATTTT.

In its sample, this clonotype was seen many times. The chain recombines TRBV12-3 or TRBV12-4 with TRBJ1-6, with 8 bases that match TRBD1. This CDR3 contains 14 residues. V shed 4 bases, J shed 8 bases, and the junction held 4 bases outside the gene matches. CDR3 region: CASSYRGKDSPLHF. The CDR3 DNA reads TGTGCCAGCAGTTACAGGGGGAAGGATTCACCCCTCCACTTT.

The chain joins TRBV5-6 to TRBJ2-5; maybe TRBD2 (6 bases). Germline assignment: CDR1 SGHDT and CDR2 YYEEEE. The CDR3 consists of 14 residues. The V and J ends lost 2 bases and 5 bases respectively, with 13 bases between them. In DNA, the CDR3 is TGTGCCAGCAGCTTTGGGACTGGAGGGGAGACCCAGTACTTC. Protein: CASSFGTGGETQYF.

V is TRBV7-9 and J is TRBJ2-5, with TRBD2 matching over 8 bases. This CDR3 has 14 amino acids. CDR1 and CDR2 (germline): SEHNR, FQNEAQ (reference sequence). V lost 5 bases to trimming and J lost 5 bases; unmatched junction nucleotides: 7. The DNA of the CDR3 is TGTGCCAGCAGCGCAGGTAGCGGGGCGGAGACCCAGTACTTC. Its translation is CASSAGSGAETQYF.

This clonotype was seen at least ten times. The gene calls are TRBV9 and TRBJ2-3, with 11 positions matching TRBD2. In germline, CDR1 is SGDLS, CDR2 YYNGEE. This CDR3 has 17 amino acids. V was clipped by 0 bases and J by 4 bases; unmatched bases: 7. The CDR3 spells CASSVGLAGSMADTQYF. CDR3 DNA: TGTGCCAGCAGCGTAGGACTAGCGGGGTCCATGGCAGATACGCAGTATTTT.

This chain joins TRBV29-1 and TRBJ2-7, with 9 bases identical to TRBD1. This CDR3 is built from 15 residues. The V segment lost 1 base and the J segment 7 bases; nucleotides outside the gene matches: 11. The germline V gene encodes CDR1 SQVTM and CDR2 ANQGSEA. CDR3 residues: CSVEVWDREEGEQYF. The DNA of the CDR3 is TGCAGCGTTGAAGTTTGGGACAGGGAGGAAGGGGAGCAGTACTTC.

The chain couples TRBV29-1 to TRBJ2-3; 15 positions agree with TRBD2. This CDR3 spans 17 amino acids. J gave up 1 base and V 6 bases, and 8 bases lay outside the gene matches. Per the germline V gene, CDR1 is SQVTM and CDR2 is ANQGSEA. The CDR3 DNA reads TGCAGCGTATTGGGACTAGCGGGAGGTGGAGGCACAGATACGCAGTATTTT. This sequence encodes CSVLGLAGGGGTDTQYF.

The chain has TRBV4-1 and TRBJ2-1; 9 positions agree with TRBD2. CDR1 and CDR2 from the germline V gene are MGHRA and YSYEKL. This CDR3 comprises 17 residues. Trimming at V came to 4 bases and at J to 0 bases, leaving 7 bases not matched to a gene. The CDR3 bases are TGCGCCAGCAGCCCGACGACTAGCGGAAGCTCCTACAATGAGCAGTTCTTC. This translates into CASSPTTSGSSYNEQFF.

This clonotype was counted at least ten times. This chain connects TRBV5-6 to TRBJ1-4; D unresolved. V was cut by 4 bases and J by 8 bases, with 12 bases left in between. Germline lookup yields CDR1 SGHDT and CDR2 YYEEEE. The length of the CDR3 is 13 residues. CDR3 in amino acids: CASSRGRREKLFF. CDR3 DNA sequence: TGTGCCAGCAGCCGCGGGAGGAGAGAAAAACTGTTTTTT.